The 12 T cell receptor beta chains below all came from one sample that was sequenced in a study of blood T cell repertoires in COVID-19. Sequencing used immunoSEQ multiplex PCR; TCRdb keeps in-frame clones, though not all of them. Among roughly 110,000 clones listed, 70% to 90% were seen once. The sample comprised peripheral blood. The source is a man aged 45-65 years with active or convalescent COVID-19.

The chain couples TRBV4-1 to TRBJ2-2; TRBD2 is a possible D gene (6 bases). The CDR3 covers 16 residues. Trimming shortened V by 0 bases and J by 4 bases, and 12 bases separated the two germline ends. CDR1 is MGHRA and CDR2 is YSYEKL in the germline V gene. In nucleotides, the CDR3 is TGCGCCAGCAGCCAAGATGTCCGGCGGGGCACCGGGGAGCTGTTTTTT. It specifies CASSQDVRRGTGELFF.

V gene TRBV5-1 combines with J gene TRBJ1-3; D is uncertain. CDR3 length: 15 residues. V gave up 2 bases and J gave up 2 bases, with 11 bases separating them. Germline loops: CDR1 SGHRS, CDR2 YFSETQ. The CDR3 DNA follows: TGCGCCAGCAGCTTTGGGCCCGAACCTGGAAACACCATATATTTT. Amino acids: CASSFGPEPGNTIYF.

This clone was seen once. V gene TRBV5-1 combines with J gene TRBJ2-2, with TRBD1 identical over 7 bases. This CDR3 spans 16 amino acids. In germline, CDR1 is SGHRS, CDR2 YFSETQ. With 0 bases clipped from V and 5 bases from J, the junction kept 7 bases outside the gene matches. DNA of the CDR3: TGCGCCAGCAGCTTGGTCAACACAGGGGTTACCGGGGAGCTGTTTTTT. It specifies CASSLVNTGVTGELFF.

This sequence joins TRBV3-1 (or the pseudogene TRBV3-2) and TRBJ2-7; 14 bases map to TRBD2. The CDR3 has 15 amino acids. The ends lost 3 bases at V and 4 bases at J; junction bases unmatched: 2. Germline V CDR1 and CDR2: LGHDT, YNNKEL (reference sequence). DNA of the CDR3: TGTGCCAGCAGCCAGGGACTAGCGGGGGTTTACGAGCAGTACTTC. It codes for CASSQGLAGVYEQYF.

In the case of this clone: At one of its ends the junction is not consistent with the germline gene, which may arise from a read error. The chain joins TRBV24-1 to TRBJ2-1; D unclear. Germline CDR1 KGHDR, CDR2 SFDVKD. This CDR3 comprises 14 residues. DNA for the CDR3: TGTGCCACCGGTGACACTATCTCCTACAATGAGCAGTTCTTC. Translating gives CATGDTISYNEQFF.

This rearrangement joins TRBV6-1 to TRBJ2-7, with D possibly being TRBD2 (6 bases). Germline V gives CDR1 MNHNS, CDR2 SASEGT. This CDR3 comprises 15 residues. The ends were cut back, 2 bases at V and 0 bases at J, with 11 bases in the middle. CDR3 sequence reads: CASSEPAGSSYEQYF. In DNA, the CDR3 is TGTGCCAGCAGTGAACCCGCGGGAAGCTCCTACGAGCAGTACTTC.

CDR3 coding DNA: TGTGCCAGCAGCCTCGGACAGACCGAAGCTTTCTTT. It encodes CASSLGQTEAFF. This chain connects TRBV2 to TRBJ1-1, with a tentative D call TRBD1 (6 bases). CDR1 is SNHLY and CDR2 is FYNNEI in the germline V gene. Trimming removed 6 bases from V and 8 bases from J, with 13 bases in between. The CDR3 runs 12 residues.

The chain joins TRBV6-2 or TRBV6-3 to TRBJ2-3, with 10 bases fitting TRBD2. The CDR3 length is 14 residues. The trim removed 4 bases at V and 4 bases at J, leaving 2 bases unmatched. The germline gives CDR1 MNHEY, CDR2 SVGEGT. The CDR3 nucleotides are TGTGCCAGCAGTTTAGCGGGAGGCTCAGATACGCAGTATTTT. As protein: CASSLAGGSDTQYF.

This clone was observed a handful of times. The chain links TRBV28 to TRBJ2-1, with 7 positions matching TRBD2. The germline CDR1 and CDR2 sequences are MDHEN and SYDVKM. V gave up 3 bases and J gave up 3 bases; unmatched junction bases: 5. The CDR3 runs 15 residues. The CDR3 DNA sequence: TGTGCCAGCAGTTTCGGGGGGAGTATCTACAATGAGCAGTTCTTC. Amino acid sequence: CASSFGGSIYNEQFF.

V gene TRBV20-1 combines with J gene TRBJ2-1, with a tentative D call TRBD2 (6 bases). Trimming took 3 bases from V and 5 from J, leaving 20 bases between them. The CDR3 totals 16 residues. CDR1 and CDR2 from the germline V gene are DFQATT and SNEGSKA (reference sequence). The CDR3 spells CSASYWREEWNNEQFF. The DNA for the CDR3 is TGCAGTGCTAGTTATTGGCGGGAAGAGTGGAACAATGAGCAGTTCTTC.

About this clone: Other DNA variants within this sample encode the same CDR3. The chain links TRBV5-8 to TRBJ1-1; D is unresolved. Germline V gene lookup returns CDR1 SGHTS and CDR2 YDEGEE. V was clipped by 2 bases and J by 0 bases, with 8 bases between them. CDR3 length: 14 residues. The CDR3 is CASSLTHLNTEAFF. CDR3 in DNA: TGTGCCAGCAGCTTAACACATCTGAACACTGAAGCTTTCTTT.

The rearrangement links TRBV30 to TRBJ1-4; D is unclear. Germline V gives CDR1 GTSNPN, CDR2 SVGIG (reference sequence). The ends were cut back, 3 bases at V and 10 bases at J, with 12 bases in the middle. CDR3 length equals 12 residues. The CDR3 protein is CAWSPTVTKLFF. CDR3 DNA: TGTGCCTGGAGCCCAACAGTGACAAAACTGTTTTTT.